The 2 T cell receptor beta chains in this list originate from one sample, sequenced in a study of Ad26.COV2.S vaccination and SARS-CoV-2 variants. Using immunoSEQ multiplex PCR, the repertoire was profiled, and TCRdb retains in-frame clones only, with some absent. The sample yields about 400,000 clones, roughly four fifths seen once. Specified treatment: 19 received Ad26.COV2.S at low or high dose, single or two shots; about 5 received placebo; per-sample allocation not given. On day 63 after the first injection, vaccine and placebo recipients gave samples. This specimen was peripheral blood, taken in a trial of Ad26.COV2.S vaccine versus placebo. The receptors stem from a person aged 18-65 years who received the Ad26.COV2.S COVID-19 vaccine or a placebo.

This rearrangement joins TRBV9 to TRBJ2-1; no reliable D call. V lost 6 bases, J lost 6 bases, and 7 bases lay in between. There are 11 residues in the CDR3. Germline V gives CDR1 SGDLS, CDR2 YYNGEE. The CDR3 region is CASTPFNEQFF. The CDR3 DNA sequence: TGTGCCAGCACCCCCTTCAATGAGCAGTTCTTC.

The chain is built from TRBV7-7 and TRBJ2-2; D is undetermined. Trimming shortened V by 4 bases and J by 3 bases, and 3 bases separated the two germline ends. The CDR3 runs to 12 residues. CDR1 and CDR2 (germline): SSHAT, FNYEAQ (reference sequence). In nucleotides, the CDR3 is TGTGCCAGCAGCTCTTACACCGGGGAGCTGTTTTTT. Translating it yields CASSSYTGELFF.